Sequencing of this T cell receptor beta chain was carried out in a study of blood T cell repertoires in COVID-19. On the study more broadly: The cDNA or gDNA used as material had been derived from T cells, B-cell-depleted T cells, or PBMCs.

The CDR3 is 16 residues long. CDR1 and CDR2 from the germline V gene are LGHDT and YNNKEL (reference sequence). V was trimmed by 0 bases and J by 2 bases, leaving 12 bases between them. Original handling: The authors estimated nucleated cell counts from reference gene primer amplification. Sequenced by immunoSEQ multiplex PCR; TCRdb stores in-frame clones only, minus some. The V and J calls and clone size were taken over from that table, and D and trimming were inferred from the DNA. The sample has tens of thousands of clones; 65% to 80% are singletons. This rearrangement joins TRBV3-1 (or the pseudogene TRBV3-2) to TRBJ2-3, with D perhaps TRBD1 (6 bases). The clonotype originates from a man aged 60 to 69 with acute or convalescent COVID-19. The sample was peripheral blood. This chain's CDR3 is CASSQEDSFDTDTQYF. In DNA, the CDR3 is TGTGCCAGCAGCCAAGAGGACAGTTTTGACACAGATACGCAGTATTTT.